The 21 T cell receptor beta chains given below trace back to one sample, sequenced in a study of blood T cell repertoires in COVID-19. Here immunoSEQ multiplex PCR was the method, and the copy in TCRdb shows in-frame clones only, minus some. The sample records tens of thousands of clones, roughly 88% being singletons. The sequenced material came from peripheral blood. All receptors derive from a human donor in a cohort sampled during active COVID-19.

The V call is TRBV4-3, the J call TRBJ1-1; the D gene is possibly TRBD1 (5 bases). Germline V lookup: CDR1 LGHNA, CDR2 YSLEER. This CDR3 is built from 14 residues. V lost 1 base and J lost 5, with 11 bases in between. In DNA, the CDR3 is TGCGCCAGCAGCCAAGTGGGGGGAGGGACTGAAGCTTTCTTT. Amino acids: CASSQVGGGTEAFF.

This clone turned up a few times. This chain connects TRBV5-1 to TRBJ1-2, with a tentative D call TRBD1 (5 bases). Germline CDR1 and CDR2: SGHRS and YFSETQ. V shed 3 bases and J shed 0 bases, with 18 bases lying between them. The CDR3 is 17 amino acids. Here the CDR3 DNA reads TGCGCCAGCAGCTCCCCCCGAGCAGGGCCCTCTAACTATGGCTACACCTTC. It codes for CASSSPRAGPSNYGYTF. Combining the CDR3 with reference TRBV5-1 and TRBJ1-2 gives the whole variable domain KAGVTQTPRYLIKTRGQQVTLSCSPISGHRSVSWYQQTPGQGLQFLFEYFSETQRNKGNFPGRFSGRQFSNSRSEMNVSTLELGDSALYLCASSSPRAGPSNYGYTFGSGTRLTVV.

The gene calls are TRBV9 and TRBJ2-1; TRBD2 might be the D (6 bases). Trimming removed 4 bases at V and 3 bases at J, with 17 bases between. The CDR3 totals 16 residues. The germline gives CDR1 SGDLS, CDR2 YYNGEE. The CDR3 region is CASSRRTGDLYNEQFF. CDR3 coding DNA: TGTGCCAGCAGCCGGAGGACGGGAGACCTCTACAATGAGCAGTTCTTC. Based on the CDR3 plus reference TRBV9 and TRBJ2-1, the full variable domain is DSGVTQTPKHLITATGQRVTLRCSPRSGDLSVYWYQQSLDQGLQFLIQYYNGEERAKGNILERFSAQQFPDLHSELNLSSLELGDSALYFCASSRRTGDLYNEQFFGPGTRLTVL.

CDR3 protein: CASSPDPQRTPLHF. CDR3 nucleotides: TGTGCCAGCAGCCCGGATCCCCAGCGGACACCCCTCCACTTT. The chain carries TRBV14 and TRBJ1-6; D gene unclear. V was shortened by 4 bases and J by 11 bases, with 15 bases between the two germline ends. The CDR3 is 14 amino acids. CDR1 SGHDN and CDR2 FVKESK come from the germline V gene.

This sequence joins TRBV7-2 and TRBJ1-1, with no clear D. Germline-derived CDR1 and CDR2 are SGHTA and FQGNSA. The V and J ends lost 1 base and 1 base respectively, with 4 bases between them. The CDR3 loop spans 13 amino acids. CDR3 region: CASSLGRNTEAFF. CDR3 in DNA: TGTGCCAGCAGCTTAGGCAGGAACACTGAAGCTTTCTTT.

This clone has only one observation. The V gene is TRBV6-5, the J gene TRBJ2-7; D is possibly TRBD1 (6 bases). Germline V CDR1 and CDR2: MNHEY, SVGAGI. V lost 2 bases and J 5 bases, leaving 13 bases between the germline ends. CDR3 length: 14 residues. The CDR3 DNA is TGTGCCAGCAGTTACGTGGACAGAAGGAACGAGCAGTACTTC. It yields the protein CASSYVDRRNEQYF.

The chain uses TRBV30 and TRBJ1-3, with D hard to call. CDR3 length: 14 amino acids. CDR1 GTSNPN and CDR2 SVGIG come from the germline V gene (reference sequence). The V gene lost 7 bases and the J gene lost 0 bases, with 13 bases spanning the gap. In nucleotides, the CDR3 is TGTGCCTCTGACACGCTCCCCTCTGGAAACACCATATATTTT. Translated, it gives CASDTLPSGNTIYF.

The V and J genes are TRBV5-1 and TRBJ1-2; 9 bases are a match to TRBD1. The junction had 8 bases not matched to a gene; V was cut back by 4 bases and J by 7 bases. CDR1 is SGHRS and CDR2 is YFSETQ in the germline V gene. The CDR3 sequence is 14 residues long. CDR3 amino acids: CASSPEGTGFGYTF. In DNA, the CDR3 is TGCGCCAGCAGCCCCGAGGGGACAGGGTTTGGCTACACCTTC.

The genes are TRBV7-2 and TRBJ2-7; perhaps TRBD2 as D (5 bases). Between the trimmed V and J ends, which lost 0 bases and 7 bases, there was a span of 16 bases. The CDR3 contains 15 residues. Germline lookup yields CDR1 SGHTA and CDR2 FQGNSA. CDR3 sequence reads: CASSLASGVVDEQYF. The CDR3 DNA is TGTGCCAGCAGCTTAGCCTCCGGGGTGGTCGATGAGCAGTACTTC.

The chain is built from TRBV5-4 and TRBJ1-6; D is ambiguous. CDR3 length equals 16 residues. Germline V gene data show CDR1 as SGHNT and CDR2 as YYREEE (reference sequence). Trimming stripped 4 bases from V and 0 bases from J, with 11 bases between. The CDR3 DNA reads TGTGCCAGCAGCCCCGGACTGAGCTCCTATAATTCACCCCTCCACTTT. Its protein is CASSPGLSSYNSPLHF. Supplemented by reference TRBV5-4 and TRBJ1-6, the full variable domain reads ETGVTQSPTHLIKTRGQQVTLRCSSQSGHNTVSWYQQALGQGPQFIFQYYREEENGRGNFPPRFSGLQFPNYSSELNVNALELDDSALYLCASSPGLSSYNSPLHFGNGTRLTVT.

The V gene is TRBV24-1, the J gene TRBJ2-3; D gene uncertain. This CDR3 has 14 amino acids. Germline lookup yields CDR1 KGHDR and CDR2 SFDVKD. Trimming removed 4 bases from V and 0 bases from J, with 7 bases in between. Written as DNA, the CDR3 is TGTGCCACCAGTGAGCGGTATAGCACAGATACGCAGTATTTT. Its translation: CATSERYSTDTQYF.

This clone was detected only once. The V call is TRBV7-9, the J call TRBJ2-3, with D perhaps matching TRBD1 (6 bases). The CDR3 has 16 residues. Germline V gene lookup returns CDR1 SEHNR and CDR2 FQNEAQ (reference sequence). Trimming pared 4 bases from V and 3 bases from J, leaving 17 bases between. The CDR3 protein is CASSSDRDITTDTQYF. For the CDR3, the DNA is TGTGCCAGCAGCTCAGACCGGGACATCACTACAGATACGCAGTATTTT.

This rearrangement joins TRBV27 to TRBJ2-7; D gene uncertain. V lost 6 bases and J lost 3, with 12 bases in between. This CDR3 is built from 13 residues. CDR1 is MNHEY, CDR2 SMNVEV, per germline (reference sequence). As DNA, the CDR3 is TGTGCCAGCAGGCGCCAGGTTGGCTACGAGCAGTACTTC. Protein product: CASRRQVGYEQYF.

The chain uses TRBV5-1 and TRBJ2-1; 11 bases match TRBD1. The CDR3 runs 17 residues. Germline values: CDR1 SGHRS, CDR2 YFSETQ. J lost 7 bases, V lost 5 bases, and 14 bases had no gene match. CDR3 protein: CASRPEPGTGGGNEQFF. CDR3 coding DNA: TGCGCCAGCAGACCTGAACCTGGGACAGGGGGGGGAAATGAGCAGTTCTTC.

V gene TRBV3-1 (or the pseudogene TRBV3-2) combines with J gene TRBJ2-7, with 7 bases aligning to TRBD1. Germline V gene lookup returns CDR1 LGHDT and CDR2 YNNKEL (reference sequence). Losses at the gene ends were 3 bases for V and 4 bases for J; bases not matched to a gene: 12. This CDR3 spans 16 amino acids. The CDR3 loop reads CASSHPWAGGIYEQYF. For the CDR3, the DNA is TGTGCCAGCAGCCACCCTTGGGCAGGGGGAATTTACGAGCAGTACTTC.

This chain joins TRBV6-2 or TRBV6-3 and TRBJ1-1; maybe TRBD1 (6 bases). This CDR3 region has 13 residues. V lost 4 bases and J lost 4, with 10 bases in between. Per germline, CDR1 MNHEY and CDR2 SVGEGT. CDR3 DNA sequence: TGTGCCAGCAGTTCCCCACAGGGCACTGAAGCTTTCTTT. Its protein is CASSSPQGTEAFF.

V is TRBV5-4 and J is TRBJ1-3; D is unclear. The CDR3 has 13 amino acids. V lost 6 bases, J lost 3 bases, and 10 bases lay in between. Germline CDR1 reads SGHNT; CDR2 reads YYREEE (reference sequence). The CDR3 bases are TGTGCCAGCACCTCGTACGGTGGAAACACCATATATTTT. Amino acid sequence: CASTSYGGNTIYF.

The chain is built from TRBV19 and TRBJ2-1; weak D call: TRBD2 (5 bases). The V end was cut by 2 bases, the J end by 5 bases, with 19 bases between. CDR1 is LNHDA, CDR2 SQIVND, per germline (reference sequence). The CDR3 runs 17 residues. CDR3 protein: CASSILEGPGWDNEQFF. The CDR3 DNA is TGTGCCAGTAGTATATTAGAGGGCCCAGGCTGGGACAATGAGCAGTTCTTC.

The chain combines TRBV15 with TRBJ2-1; D is uncertain. The CDR3 runs to 13 residues. Deletions cut 0 bases from V and 9 bases from J, with 9 bases between. CDR1 LNHNV and CDR2 YYDKDF come from the germline V gene (reference sequence). CDR3 loop: CATSRDLAREQFF. Written as DNA, the CDR3 is TGTGCCACCAGCAGAGATTTAGCCCGTGAGCAGTTCTTC.

V is TRBV6-6 and J is TRBJ1-1; D gene ambiguous. Deletions cut 6 bases from V and 5 bases from J, with 19 bases between. This CDR3 spans 15 amino acids. Germline CDR1 reads MNHNY; CDR2 reads SVGAGI (reference sequence). CDR3 residues: CASSDQAGGSTEAFF. The CDR3 bases are TGTGCCAGCAGCGACCAAGCGGGAGGATCAACTGAAGCTTTCTTT.

CDR3 amino acids: CASSQVTGETQYF. The CDR3 DNA is TGCGCCAGCAGCCAAGTTACGGGAGAGACCCAGTACTTC. This chain uses TRBV4-3 with TRBJ2-5; no definite D call. CDR1 and CDR2 (germline): LGHNA, YSLEER. Trimming removed 1 base from V and 4 bases from J, with 7 bases in between. This CDR3 comprises 13 residues.